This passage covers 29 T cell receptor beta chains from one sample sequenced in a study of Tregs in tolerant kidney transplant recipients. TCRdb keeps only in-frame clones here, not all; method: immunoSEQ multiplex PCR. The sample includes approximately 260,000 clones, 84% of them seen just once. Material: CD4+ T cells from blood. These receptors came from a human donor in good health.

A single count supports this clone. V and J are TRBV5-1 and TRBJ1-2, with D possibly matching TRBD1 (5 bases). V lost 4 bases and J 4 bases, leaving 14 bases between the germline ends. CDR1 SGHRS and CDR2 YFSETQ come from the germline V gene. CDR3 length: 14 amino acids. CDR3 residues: CASSPHSQGYGYTF. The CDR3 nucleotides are TGCGCCAGCAGCCCCCACTCCCAGGGCTATGGCTACACCTTC.

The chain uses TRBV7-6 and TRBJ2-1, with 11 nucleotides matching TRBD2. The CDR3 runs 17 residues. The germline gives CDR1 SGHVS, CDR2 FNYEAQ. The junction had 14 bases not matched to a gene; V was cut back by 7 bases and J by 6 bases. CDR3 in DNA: TGTGCCAGCACCTTGGGACTAGCGGAACAACTGGGCAATGAGCAGTTCTTC. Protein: CASTLGLAEQLGNEQFF.

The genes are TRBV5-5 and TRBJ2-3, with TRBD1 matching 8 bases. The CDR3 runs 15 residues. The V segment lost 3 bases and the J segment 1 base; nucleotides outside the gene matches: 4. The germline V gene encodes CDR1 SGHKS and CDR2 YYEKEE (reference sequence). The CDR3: CASSSTGVGTDTQYF. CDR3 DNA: TGTGCCAGCAGCTCGACAGGGGTCGGCACAGATACGCAGTATTTT.

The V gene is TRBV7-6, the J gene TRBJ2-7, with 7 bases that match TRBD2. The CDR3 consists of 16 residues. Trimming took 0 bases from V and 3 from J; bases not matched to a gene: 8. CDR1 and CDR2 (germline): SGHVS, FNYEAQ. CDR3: CASSLARTRFSYEQYF. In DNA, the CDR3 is TGTGCCAGCAGCTTAGCCAGGACTAGATTCAGCTACGAGCAGTACTTC.

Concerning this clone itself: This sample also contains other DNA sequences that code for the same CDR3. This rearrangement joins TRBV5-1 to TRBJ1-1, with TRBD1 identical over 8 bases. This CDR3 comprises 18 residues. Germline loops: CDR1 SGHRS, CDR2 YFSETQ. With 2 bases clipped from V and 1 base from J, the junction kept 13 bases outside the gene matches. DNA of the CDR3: TGCGCCAGCAGCTTCTCGGGGACAGGAACAGGCTCGAACACTGAAGCTTTCTTT. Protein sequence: CASSFSGTGTGSNTEAFF.

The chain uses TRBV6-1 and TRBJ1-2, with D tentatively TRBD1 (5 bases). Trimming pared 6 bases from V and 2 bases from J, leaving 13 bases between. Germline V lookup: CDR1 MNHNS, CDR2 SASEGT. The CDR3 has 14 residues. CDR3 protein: CASRSTALNYGYTF. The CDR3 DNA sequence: TGTGCCAGCAGATCGACAGCCCTAAACTATGGCTACACCTTC.

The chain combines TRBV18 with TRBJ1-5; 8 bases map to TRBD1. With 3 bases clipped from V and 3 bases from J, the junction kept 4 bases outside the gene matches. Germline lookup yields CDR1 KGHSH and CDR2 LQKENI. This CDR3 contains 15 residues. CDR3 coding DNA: TGTGCCAGCTCACCCTCAGGGGGCCACAATCAGCCCCAGCATTTT. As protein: CASSPSGGHNQPQHF. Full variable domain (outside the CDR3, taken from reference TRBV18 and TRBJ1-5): NAGVMQNPRHLVRRRGQEARLRCSPMKGHSHVYWYRQLPEEGLKFMVYLQKENIIDESGMPKERFSAEFPKEGPSILRIQQVVRGDSAAYFCASSPSGGHNQPQHFGDGTRLSIL.

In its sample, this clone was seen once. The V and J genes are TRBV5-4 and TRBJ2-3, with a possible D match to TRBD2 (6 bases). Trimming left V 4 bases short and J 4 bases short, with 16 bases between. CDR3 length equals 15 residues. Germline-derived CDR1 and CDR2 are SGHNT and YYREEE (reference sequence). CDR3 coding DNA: TGTGCCAGCAGCCTGCTGGCGACGGGGGCAGATACGCAGTATTTT. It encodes CASSLLATGADTQYF.

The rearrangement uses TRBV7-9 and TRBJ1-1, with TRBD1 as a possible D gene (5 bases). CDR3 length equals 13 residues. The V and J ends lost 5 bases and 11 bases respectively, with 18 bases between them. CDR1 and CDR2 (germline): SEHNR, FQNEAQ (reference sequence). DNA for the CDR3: TGTGCCAGCAGCCTCGCGACAGCACTGAAGGCTTTCTTT. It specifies CASSLATALKAFF.

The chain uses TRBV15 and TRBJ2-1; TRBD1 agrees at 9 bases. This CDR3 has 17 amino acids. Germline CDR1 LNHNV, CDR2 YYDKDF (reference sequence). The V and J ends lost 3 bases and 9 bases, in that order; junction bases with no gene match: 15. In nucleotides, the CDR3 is TGTGCCACCAGCAGCGGGTTAAACAGGGGGCGGAAGGGTGAGCAGTTCTTC. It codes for CATSSGLNRGRKGEQFF.

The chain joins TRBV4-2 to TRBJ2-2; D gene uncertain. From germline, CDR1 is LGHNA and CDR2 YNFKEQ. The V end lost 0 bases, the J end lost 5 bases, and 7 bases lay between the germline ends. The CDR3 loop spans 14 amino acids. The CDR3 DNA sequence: TGTGCCAGCAGCCAAGATCGATGGACCGGGGAGCTGTTTTTT. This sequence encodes CASSQDRWTGELFF.

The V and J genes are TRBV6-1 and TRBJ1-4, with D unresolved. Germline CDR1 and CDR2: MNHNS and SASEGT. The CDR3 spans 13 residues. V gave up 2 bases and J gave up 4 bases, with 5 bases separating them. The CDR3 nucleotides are TGTGCCAGCAGTGAACTTATTAATGAAAAACTGTTTTTT. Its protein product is CASSELINEKLFF.

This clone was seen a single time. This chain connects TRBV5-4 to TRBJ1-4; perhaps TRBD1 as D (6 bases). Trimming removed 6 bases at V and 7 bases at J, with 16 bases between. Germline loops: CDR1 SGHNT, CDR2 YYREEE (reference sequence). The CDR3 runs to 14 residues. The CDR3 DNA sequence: TGTGCCAGCACCACTTCCGGGACAAGTGAAAAACTGTTTTTT. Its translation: CASTTSGTSEKLFF.

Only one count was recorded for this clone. CDR3 nucleotide sequence: TGTGCCAGCAGTTACACGAGACAGGGATATGGCTACACCTTC. This translates into CASSYTRQGYGYTF. The chain employs TRBV6-5 and TRBJ1-2; 7 bases match TRBD1. Germline V lookup: CDR1 MNHEY, CDR2 SVGAGI. V shed 2 bases and J 5 bases; nucleotides not matched to a gene: 5. The CDR3 has 14 amino acids.

CDR3 sequence: CASSYGGQIYEQYF. The DNA of the CDR3 is TGTGCCAGCAGTTACGGGGGACAAATCTACGAGCAGTACTTC. The V and J genes are TRBV6-5 and TRBJ2-7; possible D gene TRBD1, 6 bases. Germline V gives CDR1 MNHEY, CDR2 SVGAGI. V lost 2 bases and J lost 3, with 11 bases in between. The CDR3 is made up of 14 amino acids.

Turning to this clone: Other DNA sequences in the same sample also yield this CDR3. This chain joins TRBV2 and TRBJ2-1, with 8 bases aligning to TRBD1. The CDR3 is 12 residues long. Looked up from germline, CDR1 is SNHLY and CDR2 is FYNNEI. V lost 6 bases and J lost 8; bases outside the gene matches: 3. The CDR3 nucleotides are TGTGCCAGCAGAGACAGGGGCGATGAGCAGTTCTTC. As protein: CASRDRGDEQFF. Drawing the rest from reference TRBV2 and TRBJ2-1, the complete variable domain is EPEVTQTPSHQVTQMGQEVILRCVPISNHLYFYWYRQILGQKVEFLVSFYNNEISEKSEIFDDQFSVERPDGSNFTLKIRSTKLEDSAMYFCASRDRGDEQFFGPGTRLTVL.

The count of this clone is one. In nucleotides, the CDR3 is TGTGCCAGCAGTTACGTGACTGGGACTGAAGCTTTCTTT. Its protein product is CASSYVTGTEAFF. The chain employs TRBV6-5 and TRBJ1-1; D unclear. Between the trimmed V and J ends, which lost 2 bases and 5 bases, there was a span of 9 bases. CDR1 is MNHEY, CDR2 SVGAGI, per germline. CDR3 length: 13 amino acids.

The CDR3 DNA is TGTGCCAGCTCACCAGCCGGAGTTAATAGCAATCAGCCCCAGCATTTT. This codes for CASSPAGVNSNQPQHF. V and J are TRBV18 and TRBJ1-5; D is unclear. Germline values: CDR1 KGHSH, CDR2 LQKENI. V dropped 2 bases and J dropped 0 bases, with 11 bases sitting between them. CDR3 length equals 16 residues.

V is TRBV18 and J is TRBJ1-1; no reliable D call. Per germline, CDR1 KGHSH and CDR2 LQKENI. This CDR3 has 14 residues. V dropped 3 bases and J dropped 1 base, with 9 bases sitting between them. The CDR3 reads CASSPRQTNTEAFF. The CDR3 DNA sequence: TGTGCCAGCTCACCGAGGCAGACGAACACTGAAGCTTTCTTT. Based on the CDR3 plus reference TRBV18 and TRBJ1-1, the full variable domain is NAGVMQNPRHLVRRRGQEARLRCSPMKGHSHVYWYRQLPEEGLKFMVYLQKENIIDESGMPKERFSAEFPKEGPSILRIQQVVRGDSAAYFCASSPRQTNTEAFFGQGTRLTVV.

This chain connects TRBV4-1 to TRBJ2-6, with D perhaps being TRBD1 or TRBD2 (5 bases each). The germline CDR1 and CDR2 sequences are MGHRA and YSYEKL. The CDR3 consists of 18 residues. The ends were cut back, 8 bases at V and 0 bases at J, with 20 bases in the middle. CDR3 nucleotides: TGCGCCAGCGGCTCGGGACGGAGAGTTATCTCTGGGGCCAACGTCCTGACTTTC. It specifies CASGSGRRVISGANVLTF.

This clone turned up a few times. The CDR3 loop is CASRPTGTLAGYTF. The DNA of the CDR3 is TGTGCCAGCAGGCCGACAGGGACGCTAGCGGGCTACACCTTC. The J gene is TRBJ1-2, the V gene TRBV6-5; 7 nucleotides align to TRBD1. Trimming took 6 bases from V and 8 from J; bases not matched to a gene: 12. Germline CDR1 and CDR2: MNHEY and SVGAGI. The CDR3 covers 14 residues.

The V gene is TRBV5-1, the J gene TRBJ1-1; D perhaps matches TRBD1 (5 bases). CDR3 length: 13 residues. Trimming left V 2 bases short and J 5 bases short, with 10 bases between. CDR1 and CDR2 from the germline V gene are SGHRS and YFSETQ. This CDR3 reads CASSLIRETEAFF. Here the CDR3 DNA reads TGCGCCAGCAGCTTAATCAGGGAAACTGAAGCTTTCTTT.

The CDR3 is CASSKTGHGQETQYF. As DNA, the CDR3 is TGCGCCAGCAGCAAAACCGGACACGGACAAGAGACCCAGTACTTC. This chain joins TRBV5-1 and TRBJ2-5; a weak D match, TRBD1 (5 bases). The CDR3 has 15 amino acids. Germline CDR1 and CDR2: SGHRS and YFSETQ. Trimming stripped 4 bases from V and 2 bases from J, with 15 bases between.

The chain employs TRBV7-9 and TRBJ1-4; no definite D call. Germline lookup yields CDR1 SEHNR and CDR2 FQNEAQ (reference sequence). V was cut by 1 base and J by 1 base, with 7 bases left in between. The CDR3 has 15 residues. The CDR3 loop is CASSLGRQTNEKLFF. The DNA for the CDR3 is TGTGCCAGCAGCTTAGGACGGCAAACTAATGAAAAACTGTTTTTT.

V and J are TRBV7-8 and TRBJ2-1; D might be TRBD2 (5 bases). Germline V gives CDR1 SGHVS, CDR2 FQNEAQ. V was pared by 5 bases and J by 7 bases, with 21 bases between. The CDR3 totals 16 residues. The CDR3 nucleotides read TGTGCCAGCAGCACCGGCGGGCGGGCGGGTTTTAATGAGCAGTTCTTC. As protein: CASSTGGRAGFNEQFF.

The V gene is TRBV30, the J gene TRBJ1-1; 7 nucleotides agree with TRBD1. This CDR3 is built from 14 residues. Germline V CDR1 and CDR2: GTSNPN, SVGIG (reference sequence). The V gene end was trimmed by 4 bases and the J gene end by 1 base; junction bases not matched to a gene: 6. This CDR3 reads CAWTPQGRNTEAFF. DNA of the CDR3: TGTGCCTGGACCCCACAGGGGAGGAACACTGAAGCTTTCTTT.

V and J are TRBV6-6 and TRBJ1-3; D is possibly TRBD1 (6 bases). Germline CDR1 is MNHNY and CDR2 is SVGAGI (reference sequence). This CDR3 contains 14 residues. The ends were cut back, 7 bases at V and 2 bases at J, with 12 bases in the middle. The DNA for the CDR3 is TGTGCCAGCAAAGGGGGGGCGGCTGGAAACACCATATATTTT. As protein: CASKGGAAGNTIYF.

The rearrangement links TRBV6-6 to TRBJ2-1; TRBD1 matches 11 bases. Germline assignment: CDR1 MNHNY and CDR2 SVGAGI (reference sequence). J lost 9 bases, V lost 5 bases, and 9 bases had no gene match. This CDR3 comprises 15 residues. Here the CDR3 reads CASSGQGARLGEQFF. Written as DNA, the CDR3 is TGTGCCAGCAGTGGACAGGGGGCGCGGCTCGGTGAGCAGTTCTTC.

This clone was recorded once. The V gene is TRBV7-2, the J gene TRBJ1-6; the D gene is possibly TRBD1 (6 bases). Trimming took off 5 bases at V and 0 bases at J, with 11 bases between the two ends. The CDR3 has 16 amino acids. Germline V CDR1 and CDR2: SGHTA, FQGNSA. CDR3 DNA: TGTGCCAGCAGCCACCCCAGGGGCTCCTATAATTCACCCCTCCACTTT. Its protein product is CASSHPRGSYNSPLHF.